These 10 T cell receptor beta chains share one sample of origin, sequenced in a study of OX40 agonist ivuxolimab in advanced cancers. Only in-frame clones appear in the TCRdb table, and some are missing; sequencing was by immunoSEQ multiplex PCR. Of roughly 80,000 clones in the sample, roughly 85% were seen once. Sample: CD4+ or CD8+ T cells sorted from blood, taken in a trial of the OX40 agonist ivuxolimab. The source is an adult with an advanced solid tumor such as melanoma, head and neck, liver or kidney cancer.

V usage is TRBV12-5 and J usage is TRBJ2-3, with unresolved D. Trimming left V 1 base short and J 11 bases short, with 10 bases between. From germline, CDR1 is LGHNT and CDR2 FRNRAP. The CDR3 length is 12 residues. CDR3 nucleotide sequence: TGTGCTAGTGGTTTGGACCCACTTGAGCAGTATTTT. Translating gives CASGLDPLEQYF.

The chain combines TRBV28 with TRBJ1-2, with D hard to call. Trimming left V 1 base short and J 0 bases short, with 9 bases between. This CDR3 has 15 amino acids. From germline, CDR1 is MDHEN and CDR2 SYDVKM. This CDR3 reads CASSLLGLANYGYTF. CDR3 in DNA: TGTGCCAGCAGTTTATTGGGTCTAGCTAACTATGGCTACACCTTC.

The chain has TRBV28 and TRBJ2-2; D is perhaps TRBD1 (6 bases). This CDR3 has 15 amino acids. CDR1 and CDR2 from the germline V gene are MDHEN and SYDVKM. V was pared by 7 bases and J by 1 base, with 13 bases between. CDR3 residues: CASTGRDKNTGELFF. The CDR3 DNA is TGTGCCAGCACCGGAAGGGACAAGAACACCGGGGAGCTGTTTTTT.

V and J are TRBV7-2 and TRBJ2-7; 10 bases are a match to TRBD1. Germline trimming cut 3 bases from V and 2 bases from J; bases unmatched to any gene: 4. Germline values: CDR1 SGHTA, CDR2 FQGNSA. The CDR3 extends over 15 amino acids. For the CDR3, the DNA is TGTGCCAGCAGCTTGAGGGGGACAGGGGCCTACGAGCAGTACTTC. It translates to CASSLRGTGAYEQYF.

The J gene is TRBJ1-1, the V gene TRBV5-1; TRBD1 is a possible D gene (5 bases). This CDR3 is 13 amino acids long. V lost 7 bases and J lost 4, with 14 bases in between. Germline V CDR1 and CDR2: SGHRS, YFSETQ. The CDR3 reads CASGAGIGTEAFF. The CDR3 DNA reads TGCGCCAGCGGCGCAGGGATTGGCACTGAAGCTTTCTTT.

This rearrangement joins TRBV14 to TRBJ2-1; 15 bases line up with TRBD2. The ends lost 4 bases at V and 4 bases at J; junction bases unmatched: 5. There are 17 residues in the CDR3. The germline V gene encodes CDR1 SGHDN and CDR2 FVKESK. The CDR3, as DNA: TGTGCCAGCAGCCCGCCGGGACTAGCGGGGGGATACAATGAGCAGTTCTTC. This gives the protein CASSPPGLAGGYNEQFF.

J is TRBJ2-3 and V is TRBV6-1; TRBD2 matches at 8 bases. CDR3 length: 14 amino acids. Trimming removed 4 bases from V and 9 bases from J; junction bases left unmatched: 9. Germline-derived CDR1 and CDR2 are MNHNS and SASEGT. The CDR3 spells CASSVEREPKTQYF. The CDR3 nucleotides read TGTGCCAGCAGTGTTGAGCGGGAGCCCAAAACGCAGTATTTT.

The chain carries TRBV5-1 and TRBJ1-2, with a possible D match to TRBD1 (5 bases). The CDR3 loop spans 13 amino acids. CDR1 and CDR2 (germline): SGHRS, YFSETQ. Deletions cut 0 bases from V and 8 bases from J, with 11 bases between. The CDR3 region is CASSLEGPRGYTF. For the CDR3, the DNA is TGCGCCAGCAGCTTGGAGGGGCCCCGAGGCTACACCTTC.

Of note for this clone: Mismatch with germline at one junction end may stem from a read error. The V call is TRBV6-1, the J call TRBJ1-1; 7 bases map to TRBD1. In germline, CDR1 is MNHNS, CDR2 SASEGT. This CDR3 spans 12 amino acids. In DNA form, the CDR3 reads TGTGCCAGCAGTGAATTCGGGGACAGTGCGGTCTTT. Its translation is CASSEFGDSAVF.

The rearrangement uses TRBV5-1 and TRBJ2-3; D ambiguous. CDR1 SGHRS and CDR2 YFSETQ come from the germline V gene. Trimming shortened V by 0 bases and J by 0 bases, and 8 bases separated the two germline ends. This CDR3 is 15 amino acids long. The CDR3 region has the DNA TGCGCCAGCAGCTTGGACGGAACAAGCACAGATACGCAGTATTTT. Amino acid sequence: CASSLDGTSTDTQYF.